The clone carrying this T cell receptor (beta chain) was seen just once. Its antigen remains unknown. These data originate in a study of shared clonotypes between healthy human individuals. Study findings and constraints: As a rule, naive subsets had a larger estimated richness than memory subsets. An effect of sequencing depth on clonotype sharing among donors was expected.

A deep-level run was used for the assay. For each subset, genomic DNA was distributed in equal portions over several immunoSEQ plates. Clones were sequenced by immunoSEQ multiplex PCR, and TCRdb holds only the in-frame ones, with some missing. The table includes some 630,000 clones, approximately 96% detected once. CD45RO negativity and positive selection for CCR7 defined naive CD8 cells, a population that excluded terminally differentiated effector memory CD45RA+ cells. Sequenced: naive CD8+ T cells sorted from blood. The receptor comes from a woman in her 30s in good health.

The CDR3 region has the DNA TGTGCCAGCAGCGACTACCTGGACAGGGAATACGAGCAGTACTTC. It is translated as CASSDYLDREYEQYF. V usage is TRBV7-9 and J usage is TRBJ2-7; TRBD1 agrees at 8 bases. The V gene's germline CDR1 is SEHNR and CDR2 FQNEAQ (reference sequence). With V trimmed by 5 bases and J by 4 bases, 10 bases remained unmatched. The CDR3 totals 15 residues.